One and the same sample provided the 12 T cell receptor beta chains below, sequenced in a study of T cell repertoires in cytomegalovirus infection. One entry per CDR3 protein, called by TCRdb with MiXCR from the reads. Of approximately 1,000,000 distinct CDR3 sequences listed, 30% to 40% are singletons. These receptors have no identified antigens. Sample: cultured CD8+ T cells from PBMCs, taken from culture after CMV antigen stimulation. The receptors were sampled from a human donor in good health (CMV status not recorded). Some clones in this sample may be carry-over from other donors' samples.

J is TRBJ2-7 and V is TRBV5-4; D ambiguous. V gave up 4 bases and J gave up 6 bases, with 11 bases separating them. The CDR3 is 12 amino acids. From germline, CDR1 is SGHNT and CDR2 YYREEE (reference sequence). CDR3 nucleotide sequence: TGTGCCAGCAGCGACACTGACCTCGAGCAGTACTTC. Translating gives CASSDTDLEQYF.

The rearrangement uses TRBV12-5 and TRBJ2-5; D is unclear. The CDR3 runs to 14 residues. The V gene lost 2 bases and the J gene lost 2 bases, with 9 bases spanning the gap. Per the germline V gene, CDR1 is LGHNT and CDR2 is FRNRAP. The CDR3 loop reads CASGLSQAQETQYF. The CDR3 region has the DNA TGTGCTAGTGGTTTGTCCCAGGCACAAGAGACCCAGTACTTC.

This sequence joins TRBV7-6 and TRBJ1-2; 7 nucleotides line up with TRBD1. Germline-derived CDR1 and CDR2 are SGHVS and FNYEAQ. Unmatched junction bases numbered 12, after V lost 7 bases and J lost 1 base. The CDR3 contains 16 residues. CDR3 in DNA: TGTGCCAGCAACCGTGGAGACAGGGAGTTTAACTATGGCTACACCTTC. It codes for CASNRGDREFNYGYTF.

The chain uses TRBV7-3 and TRBJ2-1; 9 bases fit TRBD2. The V segment lost 4 bases and the J segment 5 bases; nucleotides outside the gene matches: 6. CDR1 SGHTA and CDR2 FQGTGA come from the germline V gene. The CDR3 spans 15 residues. CDR3 coding DNA: TGTGCCAGCAGCTGGGTCGCGGGGGGGCACAATGAGCAGTTCTTC. As protein: CASSWVAGGHNEQFF.

The CDR3 reads CATSRTDRGHDHYGYTF. CDR3 nucleotides: TGTGCCACCAGCAGAACGGACAGGGGGCATGATCACTATGGCTACACCTTC. This chain uses TRBV15 with TRBJ1-2; TRBD1 aligns across 11 bases. The V gene's germline CDR1 is LNHNV and CDR2 YYDKDF (reference sequence). Trimming removed 2 bases from V and 3 bases from J; junction bases left unmatched: 8. The CDR3 consists of 17 residues.

J is TRBJ1-2 and V is TRBV4-2, with D maybe TRBD1 (6 bases). The V and J ends lost 0 bases and 4 bases respectively, with 9 bases between them. Germline V gene sequence: CDR1 LGHNA, CDR2 YNFKEQ. The CDR3 runs 14 residues. CDR3 sequence (DNA): TGTGCCAGCAGCCAAGATAGACAGGCCTATGGCTACACCTTC. Residues: CASSQDRQAYGYTF.

This chain joins TRBV6-2 or TRBV6-3 and TRBJ1-2, with TRBD1 as a possible D gene (5 bases). The CDR3 covers 13 residues. V lost 2 bases to trimming and J lost 7 bases, with 11 bases between them. Per the germline V gene, CDR1 is MNHEY and CDR2 is SVGEGT. The CDR3 sequence is CASSYGGGGGYTF. CDR3 DNA sequence: TGTGCCAGCAGTTACGGCGGGGGAGGTGGCTACACCTTC.

To note about this clonotype: This clone may be a read error of a much larger clone one base away. This chain connects TRBV7-6 to TRBJ2-5; unclear D gene. The CDR3 has 12 residues. V was clipped by 3 bases and J by 3 bases, with 5 bases between them. Germline V lookup: CDR1 SGHVS, CDR2 FNYEAQ. In nucleotides, the CDR3 is TGTGCCAGCAGCTTTAACAAAGAGACCCAGTACTTC. Translating it yields CASSFNKETQYF.

The genes are TRBV10-3 and TRBJ2-2, with D hard to call. Trimming stripped 2 bases from V and 5 bases from J, with 9 bases between. The CDR3 has 14 residues. Germline lookup yields CDR1 ENHRY and CDR2 SYGVKD. CDR3 in DNA: TGTGCCATCAGTGAGGGGCGCGGTACCGGGGAGCTGTTTTTT. Amino acids: CAISEGRGTGELFF.

The chain has TRBV4-2 and TRBJ2-2, with D perhaps being TRBD1 or TRBD2 (5 bases each). CDR3 length: 14 residues. Germline-derived CDR1 and CDR2 are LGHNA and YNFKEQ. With 1 base removed from V and 11 bases from J, the gap between germline ends came to 14 bases. The CDR3 DNA sequence: TGTGCCAGCAGCCAAGGGATCGGGACCTTTGAGCTGTTTTTT. Protein: CASSQGIGTFELFF.

This clonotype was found a few times. This chain connects TRBV12-3 or TRBV12-4 to TRBJ1-1; 7 bases align to TRBD1. The CDR3 length is 15 residues. After removal of 3 bases from V and 1 base from J, the junction contained 5 bases not matched to a gene. Here the CDR3 DNA reads TGTGCCAGCAGTTTCGCAGGGGGAGGGAACACTGAAGCTTTCTTT. Protein sequence: CASSFAGGGNTEAFF.

The rearrangement links TRBV5-6 to TRBJ1-2; TRBD1 might be the D (5 bases). Trimming stripped 3 bases from V and 2 bases from J, with 17 bases between. Germline V gene lookup returns CDR1 SGHDT and CDR2 YYEEEE. The CDR3 consists of 16 residues. The CDR3 DNA is TGTGCCAGCAGCTCCAAGAGTCGACAGACCAACTATGGCTACACCTTC. This codes for CASSSKSRQTNYGYTF.